The T cell receptor (beta chain) described here comes from a study of blood T cell repertoires in COVID-19. Study summary: Samples of COVID-19 (acute and convalescent) were obtained from the United States, Italy and Spain. T cells, B-cell-depleted T cells, or PBMCs supplied cDNA or gDNA.

The method was immunoSEQ multiplex PCR; TCRdb's version includes in-frame clones alone and lacks a portion of them. The data show approximately 190,000 clones, about four fifths seen once. V lost 4 bases and J 8 bases, leaving 11 bases between the germline ends. The V gene's germline CDR1 is MNHEY and CDR2 SVGAGI. CDR3 length: 12 amino acids. The TCR was taken from a woman aged 40 to 55 with acute or convalescent COVID-19. The chain employs TRBV6-5 and TRBJ1-1, with D unclear. Sequences were obtained from peripheral blood. The CDR3 sequence is CASSWYGEEAFF. The DNA of the CDR3 is TGTGCCAGCAGTTGGTACGGGGAGGAAGCTTTCTTT.